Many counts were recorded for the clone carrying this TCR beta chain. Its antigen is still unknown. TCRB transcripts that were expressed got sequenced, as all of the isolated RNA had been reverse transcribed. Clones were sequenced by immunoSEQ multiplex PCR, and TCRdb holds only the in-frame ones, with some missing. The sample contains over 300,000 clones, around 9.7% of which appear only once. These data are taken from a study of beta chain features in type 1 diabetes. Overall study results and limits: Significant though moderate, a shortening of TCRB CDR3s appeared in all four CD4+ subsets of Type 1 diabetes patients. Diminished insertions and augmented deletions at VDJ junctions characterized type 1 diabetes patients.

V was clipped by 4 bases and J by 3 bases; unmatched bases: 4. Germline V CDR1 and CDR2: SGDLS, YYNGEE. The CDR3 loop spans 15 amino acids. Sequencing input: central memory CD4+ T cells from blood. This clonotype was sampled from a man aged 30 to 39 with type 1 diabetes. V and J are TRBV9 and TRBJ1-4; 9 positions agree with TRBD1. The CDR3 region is CASSLQGAANEKLFF. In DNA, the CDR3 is TGTGCCAGCAGCCTACAGGGGGCGGCTAATGAAAAACTGTTTTTT.